The rows below give T cell receptor beta chains drawn from one sample of a study of T cell responses to AZD1222 COVID-19 vaccine. Method: immunoSEQ multiplex PCR; TCRdb's copy keeps in-frame clones and lacks some. The repertoire includes tens of thousands of clones, about 80% of them detected once, and 4.5% to 5% sits in the top ten. Sequenced here: peripheral blood, sampled 28 days after the second AZD1222 dose. These receptors were taken from an adult who received the AZD1222 COVID-19 vaccine. Each CDR3 is given with its conserved first and last residue. D genes are given only for firm matches. Only part of the rows carry a size: once, few, many, or a class if the clone is expanded.

clone size	D gene	V gene	J gene	CDR3 protein	CDR3 DNA
.	TRBD1	TRBV15	TRBJ2-3	CATSPGGTDTQYF	TGTGCCACCAGTCCAGGGGGAACAGATACGCAGTATTTT
.	.	TRBV18	TRBJ1-5	CASSPVGQMDQPQHF	TGTGCCAGCTCACCTGTGGGACAAATGGATCAGCCCCAGCATTTT
.	TRBD1	TRBV28	TRBJ1-5	CASGTALQPQHF	TGTGCCAGCGGGACAGCCTTACAGCCCCAGCATTTT
.	.	TRBV14	TRBJ1-2	CASSQDLGAYGYTF	TGTGCCAGCAGCCAAGACCTGGGAGCCTATGGCTACACCTTC
.	.	TRBV28	TRBJ2-7	CASSPRDGFRSYEQYF	TGTGCCAGCAGCCCTCGGGACGGTTTTCGGTCCTACGAGCAGTACTTC
few	TRBD2	TRBV7-8	TRBJ2-2	CASSLLASGGPNTGELFF	TGTGCCAGCAGCTTACTAGCTAGCGGGGGGCCGAACACCGGGGAGCTGTTTTTT
.	.	TRBV9	TRBJ1-2	CASSGDGRGAYGYTF	TGTGCCAGCAGCGGAGACGGCAGGGGAGCCTATGGCTACACCTTC
.	.	TRBV12-3/TRBV12-4	TRBJ2-5	CASRVERETQYF	TGTGCCAGCAGGGTGGAAAGAGAGACCCAGTACTTC
.	.	TRBV18	TRBJ1-1	CASSRSIPGGTEAFF	TGTGCCAGCTCACGGTCGATTCCTGGTGGCACTGAAGCTTTCTTT
.	.	TRBV7-9	TRBJ1-1	CASSSQTNTEAFF	TGTGCCAGCAGCTCACAGACGAACACTGAAGCTTTCTTT
once	.	TRBV7-2	TRBJ1-3	CASSLGTSGNTIYF	TGTGCCAGCAGCTTAGGGACTTCTGGAAACACCATATATTTT
.	.	TRBV30	TRBJ1-4	CAWGQGLATNEKLFF	TGTGCCTGGGGGCAGGGGTTAGCAACTAATGAAAAACTGTTTTTT
few	.	TRBV6-2/TRBV6-3	TRBJ2-7	CASSRSGTTSYEQYF	TGTGCCAGCAGTAGATCCGGGACAACTTCCTACGAGCAGTACTTC
.	.	TRBV28	TRBJ1-2	CASSFLPYGYTF	TGTGCCAGCAGTTTTCTCCCCTATGGCTACACCTTC
.	TRBD2	TRBV18	TRBJ2-3	CASSPQQTSVGTDTQYF	TGTGCCAGCTCACCCCAACAGACTAGCGTGGGCACAGATACGCAGTATTTT
.	TRBD2	TRBV6-2/TRBV6-3	TRBJ2-1	CASSTGLPYNEQFF	TGTGCCAGCAGCACGGGACTACCTTACAATGAGCAGTTCTTC
once	.	TRBV18	TRBJ1-1	CASSPPGGNTEAFF	TGTGCCAGCTCACCACCCGGGGGTAACACTGAAGCTTTCTTT
.	.	TRBV13	TRBJ1-6	CASSLNRNNSPLHF	TGTGCCAGCAGCCTTAATCGTAATAATTCACCCCTCCACTTT
.	TRBD1	TRBV5-1	TRBJ1-2	CASGGDRVDYGYTF	TGCGCCAGCGGAGGGGACAGGGTGGACTATGGCTACACCTTC
few	.	TRBV5-1	TRBJ2-1	CASSLADSAYNEQFF	TGCGCCAGCAGCTTGGCCGACAGTGCTTACAATGAGCAGTTCTTC
.	.	TRBV28	TRBJ2-1	CASSWSGNNEQFF	TGTGCCAGCAGTTGGTCAGGGAACAATGAGCAGTTCTTC
.	.	TRBV6-6	TRBJ1-1	CASLRGNTEAFF	TGTGCCAGCCTAAGGGGGAACACTGAAGCTTTCTTT
.	TRBD2	TRBV18	TRBJ2-7	CASSPGGRAYEQYF	TGTGCCAGCTCACCGGGCGGGAGGGCCTACGAGCAGTACTTC
.	.	TRBV7-7	TRBJ2-7	CASSLGYSDEQYF	TGTGCTAGCAGCTTAGGGTATTCGGACGAGCAGTACTTC
.	.	TRBV9	TRBJ1-6	CASSVEGGNSSPLHF	TGTGCCAGCAGCGTAGAAGGAGGGAACAGTTCACCCCTCCACTTT
.	TRBD2	TRBV28	TRBJ2-7	CASGLEPYEQYF	TGTGCCAGTGGACTAGAGCCCTACGAGCAGTACTTC
once	TRBD2	TRBV28	TRBJ2-1	CASSSPGAGGPLDEQFF	TGTGCCAGCAGTTCCCCCGGTGCGGGGGGGCCTTTGGATGAGCAGTTCTTC
.	.	TRBV19	TRBJ2-6	CASSIRGAVTGANVLTF	TGTGCCAGTAGTATTCGGGGGGCAGTAACTGGGGCCAACGTCCTGACTTTC
few	.	TRBV19	TRBJ1-2	CASTRGGGYGYTF	TGTGCCAGTACCCGCGGCGGGGGTTATGGCTACACCTTC
.	TRBD2	TRBV7-2	TRBJ2-1	CASTPGGSGSNEQFF	TGTGCCAGCACCCCGGGGGGTAGCGGGAGCAATGAGCAGTTCTTC
.	.	TRBV27	TRBJ2-7	CASSLVGGGNYEQYF	TGTGCCAGCAGTTTAGTGGGAGGGGGGAACTACGAGCAGTACTTC
.	TRBD2	TRBV5-1	TRBJ2-4	CASSVSGLSNIQYF	TGCGCCAGCAGCGTCTCGGGACTATCAAACATTCAGTACTTC
.	.	TRBV5-4	TRBJ2-2	CASSRVQNTGELFF	TGTGCCAGCAGCAGAGTCCAGAACACCGGGGAGCTGTTTTTT
.	.	TRBV2	TRBJ2-2	CASIEGGGNTGELFF	TGTGCCAGCATCGAAGGAGGGGGGAACACCGGGGAGCTGTTTTTT
.	.	TRBV7-7	TRBJ1-1	CASSPIGGGRTEAFF	TGTGCTAGCAGCCCCATTGGGGGAGGGAGGACTGAAGCTTTCTTT
.	TRBD1	TRBV3-1/TRBV3-2	TRBJ2-1	CASQGARGNEQFF	TGTGCCAGCCAGGGGGCACGGGGCAATGAGCAGTTCTTC
once	.	TRBV27	TRBJ1-2	CASSFQAAPNYGYTF	TGTGCCAGCAGTTTTCAGGCAGCTCCTAACTATGGCTACACCTTC
.	TRBD1	TRBV2	TRBJ1-3	CASTTGHSGNTIYF	TGTGCCAGCACGACAGGGCACTCTGGAAACACCATATATTTT
.	TRBD1	TRBV2	TRBJ1-2	CATTEGQGKGYTF	TGTGCCACTACAGAGGGACAGGGGAAAGGCTACACCTTC
.	.	TRBV18	TRBJ2-3	CASSPLGPGRGLTDTQYF	TGTGCCAGCTCACCACTGGGCCCCGGGAGGGGGCTGACAGATACGCAGTATTTT
.	.	TRBV11-2	TRBJ2-1	CASSTGTLTGDEQFF	TGTGCCAGCAGCACCGGGACCCTAACCGGGGATGAGCAGTTCTTC
.	.	TRBV3-1/TRBV3-2	TRBJ1-4	CASSQDGRAWEKLFF	TGTGCCAGCAGCCAAGATGGGCGGGCTTGGGAAAAACTGTTTTTT
.	TRBD1	TRBV18	TRBJ2-5	CATLDRAGETQYF	TGTGCCACCTTAGACAGGGCAGGAGAGACCCAGTACTTC
.	TRBD1	TRBV5-8	TRBJ1-4	CASSNDRGEGEKLFF	TGTGCCAGCAGCAACGACAGGGGCGAAGGTGAAAAACTGTTTTTT
.	TRBD1	TRBV7-2	TRBJ1-3	CASSLGGTGGRGNTIYF	TGTGCCAGCAGCTTAGGGGGGACAGGGGGCCGTGGAAACACCATATATTTT
.	TRBD1	TRBV5-4	TRBJ1-4	CASSPGTGKEKLFF	TGTGCCAGCTCACCCGGGACAGGGAAGGAAAAACTGTTTTTT
.	.	TRBV6-5	TRBJ2-5	CASSPIGRDQETQYF	TGTGCCAGCAGTCCAATAGGCAGGGACCAAGAGACCCAGTACTTC
few	.	TRBV19	TRBJ1-2	CASSILGATNYGYTF	TGTGCCAGTAGTATTCTTGGGGCAACTAACTATGGCTACACCTTC
.	.	TRBV5-1	TRBJ1-1	CASSLPLGALNTEAFF	TGCGCCAGCAGCCTACCCCTTGGGGCCTTGAACACTGAAGCTTTCTTT
.	.	TRBV3-1/TRBV3-2	TRBJ2-3	CASSHPTHSSDTQYF	TGTGCCAGCAGCCACCCGACTCATTCATCAGATACGCAGTATTTT
.	.	TRBV23-1	TRBJ1-2	CASSQSSWTAYESYTF	TGCGCCAGCAGTCAATCGAGCTGGACAGCCTATGAAAGCTACACCTTC
.	.	TRBV18	TRBJ1-3	CASSPQEGFSGNTIYF	TGTGCCAGCTCACCACAGGAGGGCTTCTCTGGAAACACCATATATTTT
.	TRBD1	TRBV10-2	TRBJ1-3	CASSGTGTSGNTIYF	TGCGCCAGCAGCGGGACAGGGACCTCTGGAAACACCATATATTTT
.	TRBD2	TRBV7-2	TRBJ2-1	CASSLEVRTSGSPHNEQFF	TGTGCCAGCAGCTTAGAAGTAAGAACTAGCGGGAGCCCCCACAATGAGCAGTTCTTC